This T cell receptor beta chain came from a study of blood T cell repertoires in COVID-19. Study summary: Acute-phase and convalescent COVID-19 samples originated in the United States, Italy and Spain.

Original methodology: Reference gene primer amplification gave estimated nucleated cell counts. Sequenced by immunoSEQ multiplex PCR; TCRdb stores in-frame clones only, minus some. D and trimming were read from the DNA, whereas the V and J calls and clone size are those reported in that table. The sample shows about 210,000 clones, approximately 88% of them seen only once. The germline CDR1 and CDR2 sequences are SGHRS and YFSETQ. The CDR3 covers 17 residues. V dropped 0 bases and J dropped 4; count of bases not matched to a gene: 10. The cohort comprised adults aged 18 to 89 years residing in about two dozen US areas. Cohorts were based on clinical histories the participants reported.

This receptor was taken from a woman aged 35 to 49 with acute COVID-19. The sample was PBMCs or T cells enriched from blood (not recorded which). The chain links TRBV5-1 to TRBJ1-3; TRBD1 agrees at 7 bases. In DNA form, the CDR3 reads TGCGCCAGCAGCTTGGGGACAGGTTCGAGTACCGGAAACACCATATATTTT. Its translation: CASSLGTGSSTGNTIYF.